The clone carrying this T cell receptor beta chain occurred once. This sample stems from a study of OX40 agonist ivuxolimab in advanced cancers. About the study: Clinicians treated patients with ivuxolimab, an agonistic anti-OX40 (CD134) antibody. Among those enrolled, mean age was around 55 years (range 23 to 79) and 75% to 85% were male.

The V end was cut by 6 bases, the J end by 3 bases, with 16 bases between. The CDR3 runs to 15 residues. In germline, CDR1 is WNHNN, CDR2 SYGVQD (reference sequence). The table came from immunoSEQ multiplex PCR; TCRdb's copy has only in-frame clones and leaves some out. The sample yields 12,000 or so clones, 65% to 75% seen once. This TCR derives from an adult with an advanced solid tumor such as melanoma, head and neck, liver or kidney cancer. The chain recombines TRBV10-1 with TRBJ2-3; D perhaps matches TRBD2 (6 bases). Sequencing used CD4+ or CD8+ T cells sorted from blood, obtained in a trial of the OX40 agonist ivuxolimab. The chain's CDR3 is CASRRGLIGTDTQYF. In DNA, the CDR3 is TGCGCCAGCAGGAGAGGACTAATCGGGACAGATACGCAGTATTTT.